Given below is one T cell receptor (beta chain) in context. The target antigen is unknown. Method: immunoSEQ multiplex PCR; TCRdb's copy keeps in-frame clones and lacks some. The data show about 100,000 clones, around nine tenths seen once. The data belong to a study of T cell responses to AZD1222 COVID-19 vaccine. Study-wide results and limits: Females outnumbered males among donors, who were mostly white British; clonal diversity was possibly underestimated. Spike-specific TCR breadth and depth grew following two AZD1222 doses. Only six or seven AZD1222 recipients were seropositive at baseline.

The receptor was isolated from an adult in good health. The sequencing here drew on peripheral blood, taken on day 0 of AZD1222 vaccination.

The CDR3, as DNA: TGTGCCAGTAGTATCGGAGCCGGCTCTGGAAACACCATATATTTT. The encoded protein is CASSIGAGSGNTIYF. The chain combines TRBV19 with TRBJ1-3; no clear D. There are 15 residues in the CDR3. V dropped 3 bases and J dropped 0 bases, with 9 bases sitting between them. The germline V gene has CDR1 LNHDA and CDR2 SQIVND (reference sequence).